This passage covers 8 T cell receptor beta chains from one sample sequenced in a study of early T cells in non-severe SARS-CoV-2 infection. TCRdb recomputed calls from the 5' RACE reads with MiXCR, one row per CDR3 protein. The data contain about 22,000 distinct CDR3 sequences, under 5% of them singletons. The specimen was whole blood. The receptors were sampled from an adult who was a healthcare worker with PCR-confirmed SARS-CoV-2 infection or an uninfected control (not recorded which).

This clonotype showed up many times. This chain links TRBV12-3 or TRBV12-4 with TRBJ1-2; tentative D call: TRBD1 (6 bases). V was cut by 6 bases and J by 4 bases, with 9 bases left in between. The length of the CDR3 is 12 residues. CDR3 coding DNA: TGTGCCAGCAGCCAACAGGGCTATGGCTACACCTTC. Protein product: CASSQQGYGYTF.

This clonotype was recorded at least ten times. The J gene is TRBJ2-4, the V gene TRBV19; D not certain. Germline values: CDR1 LNHDA, CDR2 SQIVND (reference sequence). Trimming stripped 6 bases from V and 4 bases from J, with 10 bases between. The CDR3 length is 13 residues. The CDR3 DNA sequence: TGTGCCAGTAGAGAAGGGCCTAAAAACATTCAGTACTTC. Amino acids: CASREGPKNIQYF.

The chain carries TRBV20-1 and TRBJ2-5; D is uncertain. This CDR3 is 11 amino acids long. Trimming took 5 bases from V and 0 from J, leaving 4 bases between them. Germline V CDR1 and CDR2: DFQATT, SNEGSKA (reference sequence). Here the CDR3 DNA reads TGCAGTGCTGCATACCAAGAGACCCAGTACTTC. Translated, it gives CSAAYQETQYF.

The sample holds many counts of this clonotype. V and J are TRBV12-3 or TRBV12-4 and TRBJ1-3; D uncertain. V was shortened by 6 bases and J by 1 base, with 10 bases between the two germline ends. The CDR3 loop spans 14 amino acids. The CDR3 sequence is CASSPNTSGNTIYF. For the CDR3, the DNA is TGTGCCAGCAGCCCGAATACGTCTGGAAACACCATATATTTT.

This clonotype was seen repeatedly, ten times or more. V and J are TRBV7-2 and TRBJ2-2, with D possibly being TRBD2 (5 bases). Germline V gene data show CDR1 as SGHTA and CDR2 as FQGNSA. This CDR3 contains 14 residues. Trimming pared 3 bases from V and 7 bases from J, leaving 12 bases between. This chain's CDR3 is CASSFRSEVGELFF. In nucleotides, the CDR3 is TGTGCCAGCAGCTTTCGTTCGGAGGTCGGGGAGCTGTTTTTT.

This clonotype was seen many times. The CDR3 sequence is CASSRGWNSPLHF. CDR3 DNA sequence: TGTGCCAGCAGCCGGGGATGGAATTCACCCCTCCACTTT. This chain connects TRBV7-2 to TRBJ1-6; D ambiguous. Per the germline V gene, CDR1 is SGHTA and CDR2 is FQGNSA. V lost 5 bases and J 7 bases, leaving 9 bases between the germline ends. The CDR3 loop spans 13 amino acids.

This clonotype was found many times. The rearrangement joins TRBV19 to TRBJ1-3; D is unclear. With 6 bases removed from V and 2 bases from J, the gap between germline ends came to 14 bases. The germline V gene has CDR1 LNHDA and CDR2 SQIVND (reference sequence). The CDR3 totals 15 residues. The CDR3 DNA follows: TGTGCCAGTAGCACGGGCCTAGTCCCTGGAAACACCATATATTTT. The encoded protein is CASSTGLVPGNTIYF.

This clonotype was recorded many times. The rearrangement links TRBV6-1 to TRBJ1-2; D is undetermined. CDR3 length: 11 amino acids. V lost 4 bases and J 4 bases, leaving 4 bases between the germline ends. Germline V gene sequence: CDR1 MNHNS, CDR2 SASEGT. As DNA, the CDR3 is TGTGCCAGCAGTGCCACCTATGGCTACACCTTC. Protein: CASSATYGYTF.